These 5 T cell receptor beta chains were all obtained from the same sample, sequenced in a study of T cell responses to AZD1222 COVID-19 vaccine (TCRdb year 2021). The protocol used for the library was the immunoSEQ multiplex PCR assay. The table comes from immuneACCESS by way of TCRdb, which keeps in-frame sequences with V and J called. Part of the clones is missing from these tables; in studies checked, under half for an unresolved V gene and the rest for unknown reasons. This sample has over 65,000 clones in its table, and approximately 87% of those were observed once. 7% of the sample is taken by the ten largest. The time point label corresponds to: baseline before first vaccination. This specimen consisted of peripheral blood, obtained on day 0 of AZD1222 vaccination. These receptors all stem from an adult in good health.

The V gene is TRBV3-1 (or the pseudogene TRBV3-2), the J gene TRBJ1-1; 7 positions match TRBD1. This CDR3 is 13 amino acids long. Per the germline V gene, CDR1 is LGHDT and CDR2 is YNNKEL (reference sequence). With V trimmed by 0 bases and J by 7 bases, 2 bases remained unmatched. CDR3 residues: CASSQESGGEAFF. The DNA for the CDR3 is TGTGCCAGCAGCCAAGAATCAGGGGGTGAAGCTTTCTTT.

The chain uses TRBV6-5 and TRBJ2-3, with 12 bases fitting TRBD2. Germline CDR1 is MNHEY and CDR2 is SVGAGI. Trimming removed 7 bases from V and 3 bases from J; junction bases left unmatched: 2. The CDR3 has 14 residues. CDR3 loop: CASKGTSGTDTQYF. The CDR3 DNA follows: TGTGCCAGCAAAGGGACTAGCGGGACAGATACGCAGTATTTT.

This rearrangement joins TRBV19 to TRBJ2-1, with TRBD1 as a possible D gene (5 bases). Looked up from germline, CDR1 is LNHDA and CDR2 is SQIVND (reference sequence). This CDR3 is built from 13 residues. Trimming stripped 4 bases from V and 3 bases from J, with 7 bases between. In DNA, the CDR3 is TGTGCCAGTAGTACAGGGAACTACAATGAGCAGTTCTTC. Its translation: CASSTGNYNEQFF.

The V and J genes are TRBV10-3 and TRBJ1-1; 9 nucleotides agree with TRBD1. The CDR3 sequence is 16 residues long. CDR1 and CDR2 from the germline V gene are ENHRY and SYGVKD. V lost 2 bases, J lost 4 bases, and 8 bases stayed unmatched. As DNA, the CDR3 is TGTGCCATCAGTGAGCAGGACAGGGGTTTAGGCACTGAAGCTTTCTTT. Its translation: CAISEQDRGLGTEAFF.

The chain couples TRBV3-1 (or the pseudogene TRBV3-2) to TRBJ1-2, with TRBD1 matching 8 bases. V lost 1 base, J lost 8 bases, and 6 bases stayed unmatched. The CDR3 sequence is 14 residues long. Germline values: CDR1 LGHDT, CDR2 YNNKEL (reference sequence). DNA of the CDR3: TGTGCCAGCAGCCAAGTTTCCAGGGGGCCCGGCTACACCTTC. Residues: CASSQVSRGPGYTF.